These T cell receptor beta chains were read from a single sample in a study of T cell repertoires in aging, cancer and after chemotherapy. TCRdb re-analysed the multiplex PCR reads in MiXCR, keeping a single row per CDR3 protein. The sample has about 2,900 distinct CDR3 sequences, 28% seen once. The sample consisted of blood. These TCRs come from a human donor with a solid tumor. The CDR3 runs from the conserved cysteine through the conserved F or W. A D gene is named only where the DNA matches it firmly. A clone size is listed for some rows: how often the clone was seen (once, few, many), or a class if it is expanded.

D gene: TRBD1; clone size: few; V gene: TRBV19; J gene: TRBJ2-7; CDR3 protein: CASSIEGQGPTYEQYF; CDR3 DNA: TGTGCCAGTAGTATAGAGGGACAGGGCCCTACCTACGAGCAGTACTTC
D gene: .; clone size: large; V gene: TRBV29-1; J gene: TRBJ1-1; CDR3 protein: CSATQGSTEAFF; CDR3 DNA: TGCAGCGCCACACAGGGATCCACTGAAGCTTTCTTT
D gene: TRBD2; clone size: medium-sized; V gene: TRBV19; J gene: TRBJ2-7; CDR3 protein: CATSPGGYEQYF; CDR3 DNA: TGTGCCACCTCCCCGGGGGGCTACGAGCAGTACTTC
D gene: TRBD1; clone size: .; V gene: TRBV19; J gene: TRBJ1-6; CDR3 protein: CASTTGDRDDHF; CDR3 DNA: TGTGCCAGTACCACTGGGGACAGGGACGACCACTTT
D gene: TRBD2; clone size: .; V gene: TRBV5-6; J gene: TRBJ2-1; CDR3 protein: CASSSGLGGYNEQFF; CDR3 DNA: TGCGCCAGCAGCTCGGGACTAGGGGGCTACAATGAGCAGTTCTTC
D gene: .; clone size: .; V gene: TRBV29-1; J gene: TRBJ2-3; CDR3 protein: CSVGQGTGGTDTQYF; CDR3 DNA: TGCAGCGTAGGGCAGGGTACTGGGGGCACAGATACGCAGTATTTT
D gene: TRBD1; clone size: .; V gene: TRBV30; J gene: TRBJ2-2; CDR3 protein: CAWSVPGQRNTGELFF; CDR3 DNA: TGTGCCTGGAGTGTCCCGGGACAGAGAAACACCGGGGAGCTGTTTTTT
D gene: .; clone size: large; V gene: TRBV29-1; J gene: TRBJ2-7; CDR3 protein: CSVEGTETYEQYF; CDR3 DNA: TGCAGCGTTGAAGGGACGGAAACCTACGAGCAGTACTTC
D gene: .; clone size: medium-sized; V gene: TRBV30; J gene: TRBJ2-3; CDR3 protein: CAWSVTGPTDTQYF; CDR3 DNA: TGTGCCTGGAGTGTAACAGGGCCCACAGATACGCAGTATTTT
D gene: .; clone size: .; V gene: TRBV27; J gene: TRBJ2-2; CDR3 protein: CASRWGTEATGELFF; CDR3 DNA: TGTGCCAGCAGATGGGGAACCGAGGCCACCGGGGAGCTGTTTTTT
D gene: .; clone size: medium-sized; V gene: TRBV30; J gene: TRBJ1-2; CDR3 protein: CAWKSRNGYTF; CDR3 DNA: TGTGCCTGGAAGAGTCGTAATGGCTACACCTTC
D gene: .; clone size: medium-sized; V gene: TRBV27; J gene: TRBJ2-5; CDR3 protein: CASSLSFRETQYF; CDR3 DNA: TGTGCCAGCAGTTTGTCGTTCCGGGAGACCCAGTACTTC
D gene: TRBD2; clone size: medium-sized; V gene: TRBV12-3/TRBV12-4; J gene: TRBJ2-7; CDR3 protein: CASSLSGLVSVEQYF; CDR3 DNA: TGTGCCAGCAGTTTATCCGGACTAGTCAGTGTGGAGCAGTACTTC
D gene: TRBD2; clone size: .; V gene: TRBV30; J gene: TRBJ2-1; CDR3 protein: CAWSVVSLAGEVYEQFF; CDR3 DNA: TGTGCCTGGAGTGTGGTGTCACTAGCGGGAGAGGTATATGAGCAGTTCTTC
D gene: TRBD1; clone size: few; V gene: TRBV19; J gene: TRBJ2-2; CDR3 protein: CASKYRGQSTGELFF; CDR3 DNA: TGTGCCAGTAAATACAGGGGGCAGAGCACCGGGGAGCTGTTTTTT
D gene: TRBD1; clone size: medium-sized; V gene: TRBV6-5; J gene: TRBJ2-1; CDR3 protein: CASSERDRGDNEQFF; CDR3 DNA: TGTGCCAGCAGTGAAAGGGACAGGGGGGACAATGAGCAGTTCTTC
D gene: TRBD1; clone size: few; V gene: TRBV20-1; J gene: TRBJ2-7; CDR3 protein: CSARHNRGGYEQYF; CDR3 DNA: TGCAGTGCTCGCCATAACAGGGGCGGCTACGAGCAGTACTTC
D gene: .; clone size: medium-sized; V gene: TRBV12-3/TRBV12-4; J gene: TRBJ2-6; CDR3 protein: CASRRDAGANVLTF; CDR3 DNA: TGTGCCAGCAGGAGGGATGCTGGGGCCAACGTCCTGACTTTC
D gene: TRBD2; clone size: .; V gene: TRBV19; J gene: TRBJ2-2; CDR3 protein: CASSRTSGGANTGELFF; CDR3 DNA: TGTGCCAGTAGTCGGACTAGCGGGGGGGCGAACACCGGGGAGCTGTTTTTT
D gene: .; clone size: medium-sized; V gene: TRBV19; J gene: TRBJ2-3; CDR3 protein: CASSMNSYTDTQYF; CDR3 DNA: TGTGCCAGTAGTATGAACTCTTACACAGATACGCAGTATTTT
D gene: .; clone size: medium-sized; V gene: TRBV5-5; J gene: TRBJ2-5; CDR3 protein: CASSPTARQETQYF; CDR3 DNA: TGTGCCAGCAGCCCGACCGCCCGCCAAGAGACCCAGTACTTC
D gene: TRBD1; clone size: medium-sized; V gene: TRBV6-5; J gene: TRBJ2-3; CDR3 protein: CASSYSGTGLGDTQYF; CDR3 DNA: TGTGCCAGCAGTTACTCCGGGACAGGGTTGGGAGATACGCAGTATTTT
D gene: .; clone size: medium-sized; V gene: TRBV30; J gene: TRBJ1-2; CDR3 protein: CAWSYGEGRNGYTF; CDR3 DNA: TGTGCCTGGAGCTATGGCGAGGGGCGGAATGGCTACACCTTC
D gene: .; clone size: .; V gene: TRBV12-3/TRBV12-4; J gene: TRBJ1-4; CDR3 protein: CASTVAGELFF; CDR3 DNA: TGTGCCAGCACCGTAGCGGGGGAACTGTTTTTT
D gene: .; clone size: .; V gene: TRBV20-1; J gene: TRBJ2-1; CDR3 protein: CSASQGNYNEQFF; CDR3 DNA: TGCAGTGCTTCCCAGGGCAACTACAATGAGCAGTTCTTC
D gene: .; clone size: .; V gene: TRBV5-1; J gene: TRBJ2-3; CDR3 protein: CASSSGWAGRSFTDTQYF; CDR3 DNA: TGCGCCAGCAGCTCGGGATGGGCGGGCAGATCCTTCACAGATACGCAGTATTTT
D gene: .; clone size: medium-sized; V gene: TRBV15; J gene: TRBJ1-4; CDR3 protein: CATSVPREGTEKLFF; CDR3 DNA: TGTGCCACCAGCGTCCCCCGGGAGGGGACAGAAAAACTGTTTTTT
D gene: TRBD1; clone size: large; V gene: TRBV6-5; J gene: TRBJ1-2; CDR3 protein: CASSLGTGYGYTF; CDR3 DNA: TGTGCCAGCAGCCTCGGGACAGGCTATGGCTACACCTTC
D gene: TRBD1; clone size: .; V gene: TRBV7-2; J gene: TRBJ1-2; CDR3 protein: CASSFLPLGQGKDGYTF; CDR3 DNA: TGTGCCAGCAGCTTCCTACCGCTGGGACAGGGGAAAGATGGCTACACCTTC
D gene: TRBD1; clone size: few; V gene: TRBV20-1; J gene: TRBJ2-7; CDR3 protein: CSAWTGSYEQYF; CDR3 DNA: TGCAGTGCTTGGACAGGCTCCTACGAGCAGTACTTC
D gene: .; clone size: .; V gene: TRBV27; J gene: TRBJ2-5; CDR3 protein: CATQPAGRRETQYF; CDR3 DNA: TGTGCCACCCAGCCGGCGGGCCGGCGAGAGACCCAGTACTTC
D gene: TRBD1; clone size: medium-sized; V gene: TRBV6-1; J gene: TRBJ1-1; CDR3 protein: CASKRQGGGAEAFF; CDR3 DNA: TGTGCCAGCAAGAGACAGGGTGGGGGCGCTGAAGCTTTCTTT
D gene: .; clone size: medium-sized; V gene: TRBV19; J gene: TRBJ2-5; CDR3 protein: CASSARPQVSETQYF; CDR3 DNA: TGTGCCAGTAGTGCCCGCCCCCAGGTCTCGGAGACCCAGTACTTC
D gene: .; clone size: few; V gene: TRBV5-6; J gene: TRBJ1-5; CDR3 protein: CAGSFQGVNQPQHF; CDR3 DNA: TGTGCCGGGTCCTTCCAGGGAGTCAATCAGCCCCAGCATTTT
D gene: TRBD2; clone size: few; V gene: TRBV5-4; J gene: TRBJ2-5; CDR3 protein: CASSLGASGQETQYF; CDR3 DNA: TGTGCCAGCAGCTTGGGGGCTAGCGGACAAGAGACCCAGTACTTC
D gene: .; clone size: medium-sized; V gene: TRBV6-5; J gene: TRBJ2-3; CDR3 protein: CASSYANTQYF; CDR3 DNA: TGTGCCAGCAGTTACGCGAATACGCAGTATTTT
D gene: .; clone size: .; V gene: TRBV29-1; J gene: TRBJ2-1; CDR3 protein: CSGQTARAYNEQFF; CDR3 DNA: TGCAGCGGCCAGACCGCCAGGGCCTACAATGAGCAGTTCTTC
D gene: TRBD1; clone size: few; V gene: TRBV12-3/TRBV12-4; J gene: TRBJ1-1; CDR3 protein: CASKSDRFAEAFF; CDR3 DNA: TGTGCCAGCAAGTCGGACAGGTTTGCTGAAGCTTTCTTT
D gene: .; clone size: large; V gene: TRBV27; J gene: TRBJ2-3; CDR3 protein: CASKSLAADTQYF; CDR3 DNA: TGTGCCAGCAAATCCCTGGCCGCCGATACGCAGTATTTT
D gene: .; clone size: .; V gene: TRBV12-3/TRBV12-4; J gene: TRBJ1-2; CDR3 protein: CASSSGQLYYGYTF; CDR3 DNA: TGTGCCAGCAGTTCCGGACAGCTCTACTATGGCTACACCTTC
D gene: .; clone size: medium-sized; V gene: TRBV6-2/TRBV6-3; J gene: TRBJ2-5; CDR3 protein: CASTQSGTQYF; CDR3 DNA: TGTGCCAGCACCCAATCGGGGACCCAGTACTTC
D gene: .; clone size: medium-sized; V gene: TRBV12-3/TRBV12-4; J gene: TRBJ2-5; CDR3 protein: CASSYDSRGETQYF; CDR3 DNA: TGTGCCAGCAGTTACGACTCTCGCGGCGAGACCCAGTACTTC
D gene: TRBD1; clone size: .; V gene: TRBV7-6; J gene: TRBJ1-6; CDR3 protein: CASSATGVDNSPLHF; CDR3 DNA: TGTGCCAGCAGCGCCACAGGGGTAGACAATTCACCCCTCCACTTT
D gene: TRBD1; clone size: .; V gene: TRBV27; J gene: TRBJ1-5; CDR3 protein: CASSSLTGGGQPQHF; CDR3 DNA: TGTGCCAGCAGTTCCCTGACAGGGGGAGGCCAGCCCCAGCATTTT
D gene: .; clone size: .; V gene: TRBV6-5; J gene: TRBJ1-5; CDR3 protein: CASTEGSDQPQHF; CDR3 DNA: TGTGCCAGCACTGAAGGGTCTGACCAGCCCCAGCATTTT
D gene: TRBD1; clone size: medium-sized; V gene: TRBV6-2/TRBV6-3; J gene: TRBJ2-3; CDR3 protein: CASSYGQGVTDTQYF; CDR3 DNA: TGTGCCAGCAGTTACGGACAGGGGGTGACAGATACGCAGTATTTT
D gene: TRBD2; clone size: medium-sized; V gene: TRBV6-2/TRBV6-3; J gene: TRBJ2-2; CDR3 protein: CASSYSTKGAGCTGELFF; CDR3 DNA: TGTGCCAGCAGTTACTCGACAAAAGGAGCGGGGTGCACCGGGGAGCTGTTTTTT
D gene: .; clone size: medium-sized; V gene: TRBV12-3/TRBV12-4; J gene: TRBJ2-2; CDR3 protein: CASSFYWQDNANTGELFF; CDR3 DNA: TGTGCCAGCAGTTTCTATTGGCAGGACAACGCGAACACCGGGGAGCTGTTTTTT
D gene: .; clone size: medium-sized; V gene: TRBV7-6; J gene: TRBJ2-7; CDR3 protein: CASSPRDGTYEQYF; CDR3 DNA: TGTGCCAGCAGCCCCCGGGACGGAACCTACGAGCAGTACTTC
D gene: TRBD2; clone size: .; V gene: TRBV20-1; J gene: TRBJ2-7; CDR3 protein: CSATRGGGTYEQYF; CDR3 DNA: TGCAGTGCTACGCGGGGGGGAGGAACCTACGAGCAGTACTTC
D gene: TRBD1; clone size: medium-sized; V gene: TRBV30; J gene: TRBJ1-4; CDR3 protein: CAWSVFRGQGNEKLFF; CDR3 DNA: TGTGCCTGGAGTGTATTCCGGGGACAGGGCAATGAAAAACTGTTTTTT
D gene: .; clone size: medium-sized; V gene: TRBV6-5; J gene: TRBJ1-5; CDR3 protein: CASSLGQFSNQPQHF; CDR3 DNA: TGTGCCAGCAGTCTGGGACAATTTAGCAATCAGCCCCAGCATTTT